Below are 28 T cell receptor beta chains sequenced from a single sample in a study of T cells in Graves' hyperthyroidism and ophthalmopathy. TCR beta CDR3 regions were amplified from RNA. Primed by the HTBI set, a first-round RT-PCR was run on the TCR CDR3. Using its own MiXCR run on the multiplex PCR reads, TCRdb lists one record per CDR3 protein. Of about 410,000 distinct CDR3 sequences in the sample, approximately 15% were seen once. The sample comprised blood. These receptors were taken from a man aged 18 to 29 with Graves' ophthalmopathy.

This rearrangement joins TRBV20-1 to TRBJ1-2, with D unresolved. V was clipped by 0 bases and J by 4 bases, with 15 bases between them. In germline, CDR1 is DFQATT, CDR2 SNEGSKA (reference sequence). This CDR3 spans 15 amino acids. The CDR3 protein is CSARDRKGKIYGYTF. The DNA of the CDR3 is TGCAGTGCTAGAGATCGAAAGGGCAAAATCTATGGCTACACCTTC.

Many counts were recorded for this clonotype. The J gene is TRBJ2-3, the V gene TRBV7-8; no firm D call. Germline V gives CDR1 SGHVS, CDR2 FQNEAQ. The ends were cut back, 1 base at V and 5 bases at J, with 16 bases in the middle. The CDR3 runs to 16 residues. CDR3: CASSLGRFVGEDTQYF. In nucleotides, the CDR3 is TGTGCCAGCAGCTTAGGACGGTTTGTAGGAGAAGATACGCAGTATTTT.

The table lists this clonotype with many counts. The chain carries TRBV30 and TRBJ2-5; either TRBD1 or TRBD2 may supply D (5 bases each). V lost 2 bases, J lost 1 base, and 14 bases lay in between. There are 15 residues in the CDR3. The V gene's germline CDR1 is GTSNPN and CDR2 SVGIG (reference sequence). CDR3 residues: CAWSSPQGPQETQYF. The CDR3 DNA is TGTGCCTGGAGTTCCCCCCAGGGACCCCAAGAGACCCAGTACTTC. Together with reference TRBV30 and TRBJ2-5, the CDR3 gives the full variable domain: SQTIHQWPATLVQPVGSPLSLECTVEGTSNPNLYWYRQAAGRGLQLLFYSVGIGQISSEVPQNLSASRPQDRQFILSSKKLLLSDSGFYLCAWSSPQGPQETQYFGPGTRLLVL.

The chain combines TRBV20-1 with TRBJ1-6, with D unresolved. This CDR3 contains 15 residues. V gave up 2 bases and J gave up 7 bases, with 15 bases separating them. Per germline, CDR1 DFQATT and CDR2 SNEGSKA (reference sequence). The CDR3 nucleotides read TGCAGTGCTAGACCAACTCCTGGCGTGAATTCACCCCTCCACTTT. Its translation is CSARPTPGVNSPLHF.

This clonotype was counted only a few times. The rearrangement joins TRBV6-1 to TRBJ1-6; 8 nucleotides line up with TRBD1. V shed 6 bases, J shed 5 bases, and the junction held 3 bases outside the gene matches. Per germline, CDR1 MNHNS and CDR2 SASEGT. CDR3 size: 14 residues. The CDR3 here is CASRGQGHNSPLHF. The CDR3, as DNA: TGTGCCAGCAGAGGACAGGGCCATAATTCACCCCTCCACTTT.

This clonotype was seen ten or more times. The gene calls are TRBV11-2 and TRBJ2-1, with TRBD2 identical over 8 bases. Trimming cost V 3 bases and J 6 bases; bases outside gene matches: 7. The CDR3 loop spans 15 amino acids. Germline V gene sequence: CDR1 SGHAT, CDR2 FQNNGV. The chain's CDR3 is CASSFSSGGFNEQFF. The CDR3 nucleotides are TGTGCCAGCAGCTTCTCTTCGGGGGGGTTCAATGAGCAGTTCTTC.

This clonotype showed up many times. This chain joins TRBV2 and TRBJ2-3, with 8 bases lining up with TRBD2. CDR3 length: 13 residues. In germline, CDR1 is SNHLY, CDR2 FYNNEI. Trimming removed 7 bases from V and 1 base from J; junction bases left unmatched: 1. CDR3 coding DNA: TGTGCCAGCACCGGGGGGGGCACAGATACGCAGTATTTT. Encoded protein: CASTGGGTDTQYF.

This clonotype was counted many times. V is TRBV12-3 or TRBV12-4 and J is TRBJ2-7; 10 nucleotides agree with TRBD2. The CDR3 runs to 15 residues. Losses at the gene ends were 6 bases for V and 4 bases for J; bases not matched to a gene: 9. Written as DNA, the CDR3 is TGTGCCAGCAGCACCCAGCGGGAGGGCCAGTACGAGCAGTACTTC. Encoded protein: CASSTQREGQYEQYF.

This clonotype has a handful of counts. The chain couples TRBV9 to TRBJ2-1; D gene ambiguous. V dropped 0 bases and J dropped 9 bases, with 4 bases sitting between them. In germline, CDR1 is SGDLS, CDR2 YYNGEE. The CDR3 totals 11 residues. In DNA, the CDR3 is TGTGCCAGCAGCGTAGCTACTGAGCAGTTCTTC. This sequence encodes CASSVATEQFF.

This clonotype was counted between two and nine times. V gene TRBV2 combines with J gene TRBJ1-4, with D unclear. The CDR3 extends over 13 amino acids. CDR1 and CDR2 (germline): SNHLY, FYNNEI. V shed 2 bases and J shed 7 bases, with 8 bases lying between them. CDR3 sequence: CASSEQFGEKLFF. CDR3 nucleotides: TGTGCCAGCAGTGAACAATTCGGTGAAAAACTGTTTTTT.

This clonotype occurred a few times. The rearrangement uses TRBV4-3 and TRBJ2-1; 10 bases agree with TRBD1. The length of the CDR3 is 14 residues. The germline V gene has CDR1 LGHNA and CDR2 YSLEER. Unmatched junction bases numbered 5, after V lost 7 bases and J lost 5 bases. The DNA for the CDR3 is TGCGCCAGCAAACAGGGACAGGGGAACAATGAGCAGTTCTTC. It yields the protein CASKQGQGNNEQFF.

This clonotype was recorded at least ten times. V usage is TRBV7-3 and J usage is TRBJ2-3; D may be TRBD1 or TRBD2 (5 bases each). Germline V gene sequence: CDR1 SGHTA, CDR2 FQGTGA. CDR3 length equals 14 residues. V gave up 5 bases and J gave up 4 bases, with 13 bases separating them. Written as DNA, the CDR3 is TGTGCCAGCAGCCTCCAGGGTAGCGCAGATACGCAGTATTTT. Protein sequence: CASSLQGSADTQYF.

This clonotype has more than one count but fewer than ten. The CDR3 nucleotides read TGTGCCAGCAGCTTAGCGGGGCTCCAGACGTCTGAAGCTTTCTTT. Protein product: CASSLAGLQTSEAFF. J is TRBJ1-1 and V is TRBV11-2; D is possibly TRBD1 (5 bases). V was pared by 1 base and J by 6 bases, with 15 bases between. The CDR3 length is 15 residues. Per the germline V gene, CDR1 is SGHAT and CDR2 is FQNNGV.

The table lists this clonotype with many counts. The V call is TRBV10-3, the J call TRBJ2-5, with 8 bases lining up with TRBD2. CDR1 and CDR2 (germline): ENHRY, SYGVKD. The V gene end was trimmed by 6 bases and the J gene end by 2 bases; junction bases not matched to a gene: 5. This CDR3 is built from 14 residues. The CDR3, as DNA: TGTGCCATCAGGGATCTAGCGGGTCAAGAGACCCAGTACTTC. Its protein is CAIRDLAGQETQYF.

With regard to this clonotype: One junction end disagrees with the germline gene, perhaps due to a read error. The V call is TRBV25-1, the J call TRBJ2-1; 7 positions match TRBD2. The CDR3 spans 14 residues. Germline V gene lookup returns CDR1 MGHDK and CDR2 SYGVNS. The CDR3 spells CAGSELAVWGEQFF. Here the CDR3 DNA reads TGTGCCGGCAGTGAGCTAGCGGTCTGGGGGGAGCAGTTCTTC.

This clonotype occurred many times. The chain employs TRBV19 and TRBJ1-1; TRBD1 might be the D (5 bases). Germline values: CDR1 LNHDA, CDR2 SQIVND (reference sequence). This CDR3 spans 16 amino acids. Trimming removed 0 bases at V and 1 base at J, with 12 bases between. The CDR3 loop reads CASSIDGDGSNTEAFF. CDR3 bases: TGTGCCAGTAGTATAGATGGGGACGGCTCGAACACTGAAGCTTTCTTT.

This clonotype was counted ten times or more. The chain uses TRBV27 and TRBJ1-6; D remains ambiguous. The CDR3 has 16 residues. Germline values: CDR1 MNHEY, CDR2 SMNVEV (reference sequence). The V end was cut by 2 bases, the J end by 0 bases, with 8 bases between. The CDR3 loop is CASSLHESSYNSPLHF. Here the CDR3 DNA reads TGTGCCAGCAGTTTACACGAGAGCTCCTATAATTCACCCCTCCACTTT.

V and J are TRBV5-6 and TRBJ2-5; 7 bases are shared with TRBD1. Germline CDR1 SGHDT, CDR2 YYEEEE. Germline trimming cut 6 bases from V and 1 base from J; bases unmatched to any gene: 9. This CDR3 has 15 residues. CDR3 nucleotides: TGTGCCAGCACCCGACAGGGCGCACGCCAAGAGACCCAGTACTTC. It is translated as CASTRQGARQETQYF. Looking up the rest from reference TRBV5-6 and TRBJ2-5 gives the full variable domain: DAGVTQSPTHLIKTRGQQVTLRCSPKSGHDTVSWYQQALGQGPQFIFQYYEEEERQRGNFPDRFSGHQFPNYSSELNVNALLLGDSALYLCASTRQGARQETQYFGPGTRLLVL.

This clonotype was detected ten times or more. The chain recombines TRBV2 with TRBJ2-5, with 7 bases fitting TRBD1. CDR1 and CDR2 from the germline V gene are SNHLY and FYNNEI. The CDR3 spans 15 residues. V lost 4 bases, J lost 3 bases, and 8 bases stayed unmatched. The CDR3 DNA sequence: TGTGCCAGCAGTGTATTGGGGACAGCCGAAGAGACCCAGTACTTC. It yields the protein CASSVLGTAEETQYF.

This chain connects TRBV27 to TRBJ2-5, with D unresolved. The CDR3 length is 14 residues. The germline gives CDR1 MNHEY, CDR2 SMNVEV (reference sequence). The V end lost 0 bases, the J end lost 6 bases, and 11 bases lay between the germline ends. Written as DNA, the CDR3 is TGTGCCAGCAGTTTATCGGGTCCTCTACAGACCCAGTACTTC. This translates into CASSLSGPLQTQYF.

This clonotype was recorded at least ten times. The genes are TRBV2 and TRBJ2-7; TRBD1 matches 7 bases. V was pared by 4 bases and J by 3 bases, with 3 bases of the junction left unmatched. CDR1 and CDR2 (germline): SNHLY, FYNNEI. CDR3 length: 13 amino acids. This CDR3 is CASSVNRGYEQYF. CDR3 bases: TGTGCCAGCAGTGTCAACAGGGGCTACGAGCAGTACTTC.

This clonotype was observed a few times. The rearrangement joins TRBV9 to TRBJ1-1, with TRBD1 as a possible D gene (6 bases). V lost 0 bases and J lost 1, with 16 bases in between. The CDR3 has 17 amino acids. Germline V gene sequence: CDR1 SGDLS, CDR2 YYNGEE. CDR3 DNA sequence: TGTGCCAGCAGCGTAGGGGGCCCAGGGGTTACGAACACTGAAGCTTTCTTT. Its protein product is CASSVGGPGVTNTEAFF.

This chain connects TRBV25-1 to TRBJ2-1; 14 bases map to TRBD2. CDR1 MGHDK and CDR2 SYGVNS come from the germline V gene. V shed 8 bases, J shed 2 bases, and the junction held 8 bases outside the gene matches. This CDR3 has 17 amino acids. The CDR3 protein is CASPGATSGGAYNEQFF. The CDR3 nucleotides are TGTGCCAGCCCTGGCGCGACTAGCGGGGGGGCCTACAATGAGCAGTTCTTC.

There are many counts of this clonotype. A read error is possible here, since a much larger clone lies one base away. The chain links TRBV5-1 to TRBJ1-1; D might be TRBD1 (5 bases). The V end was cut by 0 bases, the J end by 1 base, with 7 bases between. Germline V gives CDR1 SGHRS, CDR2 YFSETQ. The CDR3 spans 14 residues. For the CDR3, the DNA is TGCGCCAGCAGCTTGGAGCAGGGGAACACTGAAGCTTTCTTT. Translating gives CASSLEQGNTEAFF.

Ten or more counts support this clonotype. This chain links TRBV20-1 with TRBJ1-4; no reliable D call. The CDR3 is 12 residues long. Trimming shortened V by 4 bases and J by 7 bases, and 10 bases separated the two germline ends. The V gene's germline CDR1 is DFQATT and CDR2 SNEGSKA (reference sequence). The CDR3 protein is CSAKAGSEKLFF. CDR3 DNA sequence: TGCAGTGCTAAAGCTGGATCTGAAAAACTGTTTTTT.

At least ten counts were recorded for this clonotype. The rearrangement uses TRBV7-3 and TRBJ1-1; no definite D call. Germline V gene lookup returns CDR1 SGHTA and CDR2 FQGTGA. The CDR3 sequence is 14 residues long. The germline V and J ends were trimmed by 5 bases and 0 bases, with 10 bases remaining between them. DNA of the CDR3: TGTGCCAGCAGCCTCCGAGAGCTGAACACTGAAGCTTTCTTT. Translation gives CASSLRELNTEAFF.

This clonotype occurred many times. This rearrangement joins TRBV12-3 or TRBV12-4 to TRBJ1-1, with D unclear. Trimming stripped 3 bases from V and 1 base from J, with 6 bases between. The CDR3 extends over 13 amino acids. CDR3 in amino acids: CASSLQANTEAFF. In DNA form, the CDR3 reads TGTGCCAGCAGTTTGCAAGCGAACACTGAAGCTTTCTTT.

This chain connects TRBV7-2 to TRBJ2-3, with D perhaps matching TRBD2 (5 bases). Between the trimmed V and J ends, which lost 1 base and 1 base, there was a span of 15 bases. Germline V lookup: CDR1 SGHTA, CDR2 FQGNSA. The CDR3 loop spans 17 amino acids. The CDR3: CASSLGGGSWGTDTQYF. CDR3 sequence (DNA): TGTGCCAGCAGCTTAGGTGGCGGGTCTTGGGGCACAGATACGCAGTATTTT.